Each of the 12 T cell receptor beta chains below was sequenced from the same sample in a study of T cell changes during pregnancy in multiple sclerosis. Sequencing used immunoSEQ multiplex PCR; TCRdb keeps in-frame clones, though not all of them. The data contain 93,000 or so clones, approximately 90% of them singletons. The source material was peripheral blood, sampled before pregnancy. These receptor sequences come from a female donor with multiple sclerosis, enrolled in a pregnancy study.

The DNA for the CDR3 is TGTGCCAGCAGCTTGGACTCACAGCTCTCTGGAAACACCATATATTTT. Encoded protein: CASSLDSQLSGNTIYF. V usage is TRBV5-4 and J usage is TRBJ1-3, with D uncertain. The germline V and J ends were trimmed by 0 bases and 0 bases, with 10 bases remaining between them. Germline V gene data show CDR1 as SGHNT and CDR2 as YYREEE (reference sequence). The CDR3 has 16 amino acids.

The V call is TRBV19, the J call TRBJ2-5, with TRBD2 identical over 12 bases. V lost 4 bases, J lost 4 bases, and 4 bases stayed unmatched. Germline assignment: CDR1 LNHDA and CDR2 SQIVND (reference sequence). CDR3 length equals 15 residues. CDR3 protein: CASSTSGGAGETQYF. In nucleotides, the CDR3 is TGTGCCAGTAGTACTAGCGGGGGGGCCGGAGAGACCCAGTACTTC.

This chain connects TRBV5-4 to TRBJ1-3; 7 positions match TRBD1. J gave up 5 bases and V 4 bases, and 3 bases lay outside the gene matches. The germline gives CDR1 SGHNT, CDR2 YYREEE (reference sequence). The CDR3 has 13 amino acids. The CDR3 DNA follows: TGTGCCAGCAGCGAACAGGGGAGAAACACCATATATTTT. This codes for CASSEQGRNTIYF. The full variable domain, in which reference TRBV5-4 and TRBJ1-3 provide the parts outside the CDR3, is ETGVTQSPTHLIKTRGQQVTLRCSSQSGHNTVSWYQQALGQGPQFIFQYYREEENGRGNFPPRFSGLQFPNYSSELNVNALELDDSALYLCASSEQGRNTIYFGEGSWLTVV.

The CDR3 coding sequence is TGTGCCAGCAGTCCCGGGACAGGGGGCATTTATGGCTACACCTTC. Translated: CASSPGTGGIYGYTF. V gene TRBV6-4 combines with J gene TRBJ1-2; 12 bases match TRBD1. Losses at the gene ends were 5 bases for V and 5 bases for J; bases not matched to a gene: 6. The CDR3 is 15 residues long. CDR1 is MRHNA and CDR2 is SNTAGT in the germline V gene.

The V and J genes are TRBV7-9 and TRBJ1-1, with 7 bases fitting TRBD1. CDR3 length equals 17 residues. Germline lookup yields CDR1 SEHNR and CDR2 FQNEAQ (reference sequence). The V and J ends lost 1 base and 2 bases, in that order; junction bases with no gene match: 10. The CDR3 DNA is TGTGCCAGCAGCTTAGTCCAACCGACAGGGCTAAACACTGAAGCTTTCTTT. Protein: CASSLVQPTGLNTEAFF.

The V gene is TRBV5-4, the J gene TRBJ2-1, with TRBD2 matching over 12 bases. V shed 4 bases, J shed 8 bases, and the junction held 7 bases outside the gene matches. Looked up from germline, CDR1 is SGHNT and CDR2 is YYREEE (reference sequence). The CDR3 has 15 residues. CDR3 in amino acids: CASSRLAGARHEQFF. The CDR3 DNA reads TGTGCCAGCAGCAGACTAGCGGGGGCTCGGCATGAGCAGTTCTTC.

The chain carries TRBV5-1 and TRBJ2-3; 15 bases match TRBD2. This CDR3 has 18 residues. Germline CDR1 SGHRS, CDR2 YFSETQ. Losses at the gene ends were 2 bases for V and 2 bases for J; bases not matched to a gene: 6. The CDR3 loop reads CASSFGLAGGSHTDTQYF. DNA for the CDR3: TGCGCCAGCAGCTTTGGACTAGCGGGAGGGAGTCACACAGATACGCAGTATTTT.

In its sample, this clone was seen once. This chain's CDR3 is CASSFLNGGNQPQHF. In nucleotides, the CDR3 is TGTGCCAGCAGTTTCCTGAACGGGGGCAATCAGCCCCAGCATTTT. The chain has TRBV28 and TRBJ1-5; D unclear. The germline V gene has CDR1 MDHEN and CDR2 SYDVKM. V was shortened by 3 bases and J by 2 bases, with 11 bases between the two germline ends. CDR3 length: 15 residues.

V and J are TRBV6-1 and TRBJ2-1, with a possible D match to TRBD1 (6 bases). V lost 4 bases and J lost 8, with 18 bases in between. Germline CDR1 MNHNS, CDR2 SASEGT. This CDR3 spans 15 amino acids. CDR3: CASSVLQGSRDEQFF. The CDR3 nucleotides are TGTGCCAGCAGTGTTTTGCAGGGGTCGAGGGATGAGCAGTTCTTC.

The chain couples TRBV19 to TRBJ1-1; D is possibly TRBD1 (6 bases). V lost 11 bases and J lost 1, with 17 bases in between. There are 14 residues in the CDR3. Germline loops: CDR1 LNHDA, CDR2 SQIVND (reference sequence). The CDR3 is CASRGQGWNTEAFF. CDR3 sequence (DNA): TGTGCCTCAAGAGGGCAGGGGTGGAACACTGAAGCTTTCTTT.

This chain joins TRBV12-5 and TRBJ2-3; 7 positions match TRBD2. The CDR3 has 17 amino acids. Germline assignment: CDR1 LGHNT and CDR2 FRNRAP. Trimming took 0 bases from V and 1 from J; bases not matched to a gene: 7. CDR3 region: CASGLVPAGSGTDTQYF. CDR3 sequence (DNA): TGTGCTAGTGGTTTGGTACCAGCGGGGAGTGGCACAGATACGCAGTATTTT.

This clone was found a few times. The chain uses TRBV4-1 and TRBJ1-1; maybe TRBD1 (5 bases). Trimming removed 4 bases at V and 4 bases at J, with 19 bases between. The CDR3 loop spans 16 amino acids. CDR1 and CDR2 (germline): MGHRA, YSYEKL. CDR3 protein: CASSLFIPQGGTEAFF. CDR3 DNA: TGCGCCAGCAGCCTTTTCATCCCCCAGGGAGGCACTGAAGCTTTCTTT.